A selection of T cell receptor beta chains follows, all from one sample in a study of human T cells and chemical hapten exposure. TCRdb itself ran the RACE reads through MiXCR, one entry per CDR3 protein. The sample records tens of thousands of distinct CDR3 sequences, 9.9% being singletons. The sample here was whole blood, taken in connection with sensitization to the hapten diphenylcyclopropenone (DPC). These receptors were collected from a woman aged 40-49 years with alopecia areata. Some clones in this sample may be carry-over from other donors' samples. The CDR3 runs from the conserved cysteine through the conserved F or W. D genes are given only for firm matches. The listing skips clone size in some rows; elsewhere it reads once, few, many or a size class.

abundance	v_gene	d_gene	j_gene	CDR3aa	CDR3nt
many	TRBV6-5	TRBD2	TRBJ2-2	CASSYSSGLAFTGELFF	TGTGCCAGCAGTTACTCCTCGGGACTAGCGTTTACCGGGGAGCTGTTTTTT
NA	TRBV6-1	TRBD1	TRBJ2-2	CASSARNFQGAYTGELFF	TGTGCCAGCAGTGCCCGGAACTTCCAGGGGGCGTACACCGGGGAGCTGTTTTTT
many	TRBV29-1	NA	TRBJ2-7	CSVVGGFLSYEQYF	TGCAGCGTTGTCGGGGGTTTCCTCTCCTACGAGCAGTACTTC
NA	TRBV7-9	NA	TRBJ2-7	CASSLNGQSYEQYF	TGTGCCAGCAGCTTAAACGGACAGTCCTACGAGCAGTACTTC
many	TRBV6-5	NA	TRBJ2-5	CASREQGIEETQYF	TGTGCCAGCAGAGAACAGGGTATTGAAGAGACCCAGTACTTC
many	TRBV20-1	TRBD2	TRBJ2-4	CSAERGKNIQYF	TGCAGTGCGGAGCGGGGTAAAAACATTCAGTACTTC
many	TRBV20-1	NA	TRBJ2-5	CSASPGTHQETQYF	TGCAGTGCTAGCCCAGGGACCCACCAAGAGACCCAGTACTTC
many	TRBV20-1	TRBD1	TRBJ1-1	CSATDRARGTEAFF	TGCAGTGCAACCGACAGGGCCAGGGGCACTGAAGCTTTCTTT
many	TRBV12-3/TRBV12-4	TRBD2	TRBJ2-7	CASSSAGGEFYEQYF	TGTGCCAGCAGTTCGGCGGGGGGCGAATTTTACGAGCAGTACTTC
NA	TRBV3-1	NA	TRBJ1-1	CASSLTGVGTEAFF	TGTGCCAGCAGCCTTACCGGGGTAGGGACTGAAGCTTTCTTT
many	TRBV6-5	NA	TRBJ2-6	CASSSVGPSSGANVLTF	TGTGCCAGCAGTTCGGTCGGGCCCAGCTCTGGGGCCAACGTCCTGACTTTC
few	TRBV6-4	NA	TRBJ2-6	CASSDSSSGANVLTF	TGTGCCAGCAGTGACTCGAGCTCTGGGGCCAACGTCCTGACTTTC
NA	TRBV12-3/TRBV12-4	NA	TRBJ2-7	CASKGEPHPYEQYF	TGTGCCAGTAAGGGGGAGCCCCACCCTTACGAGCAGTACTTC
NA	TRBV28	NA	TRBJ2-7	CASSLWTSPTGLEQYF	TGTGCCAGCAGTTTGTGGACATCCCCGACCGGTTTGGAGCAGTACTTC
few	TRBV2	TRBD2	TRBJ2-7	CASSEWGGGPYEQYF	TGTGCCAGCAGTGAATGGGGCGGGGGGCCCTACGAGCAGTACTTC